This record looks at one T cell receptor beta chain sequence and its context. Assignments of participants to cohorts depended upon their own reported clinical history. CDR1 is SGHRS and CDR2 is YFSETQ in the germline V gene. This CDR3 is 14 amino acids long. Trimming left V 0 bases short and J 4 bases short, with 7 bases between. These data belong to a study of blood T cell repertoires in COVID-19. Study at large: The United States, Italy and Spain supplied acute and convalescent COVID-19 samples. Sources were T cells, B-cell-depleted T cells, or PBMCs; the material itself was cDNA or gDNA.

Libraries were prepared by immunoSEQ multiplex PCR; TCRdb keeps only in-frame clonotypes and omits some of them. The sample yields almost 350,000 clones, about 90% seen once. The sequence was collected from a woman aged 25 to 45 who had been exposed to COVID-19. The sequenced sample consisted of PBMCs or T cells enriched from blood (not recorded which). This chain connects TRBV5-1 to TRBJ2-2; unclear D gene. The CDR3 here is CASSLDGSTGELFF. CDR3 coding DNA: TGCGCCAGCAGCTTGGACGGTTCCACCGGGGAGCTGTTTTTT. The whole variable domain, filled in from reference TRBV5-1 and TRBJ2-2, reads KAGVTQTPRYLIKTRGQQVTLSCSPISGHRSVSWYQQTPGQGLQFLFEYFSETQRNKGNFPGRFSGRQFSNSRSEMNVSTLELGDSALYLCASSLDGSTGELFFGEGSRLTVL.